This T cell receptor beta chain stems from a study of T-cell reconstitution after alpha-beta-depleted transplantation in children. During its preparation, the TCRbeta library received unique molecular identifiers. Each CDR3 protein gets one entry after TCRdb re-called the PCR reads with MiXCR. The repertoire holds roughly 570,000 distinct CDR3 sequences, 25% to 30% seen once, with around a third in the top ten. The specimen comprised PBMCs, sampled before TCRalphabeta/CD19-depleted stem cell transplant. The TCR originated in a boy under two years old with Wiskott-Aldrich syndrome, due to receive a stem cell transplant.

The CDR3 reads CASSYSRGFDGYTF. In nucleotides, the CDR3 is TGTGCCAGCAGTTACTCGAGGGGCTTTGACGGCTACACCTTC. The chain combines TRBV6-5 with TRBJ1-2; D perhaps matches TRBD1 (5 bases). Germline loops: CDR1 MNHEY, CDR2 SVGAGI. The CDR3 loop spans 14 amino acids. V was shortened by 0 bases and J by 8 bases, with 13 bases between the two germline ends.